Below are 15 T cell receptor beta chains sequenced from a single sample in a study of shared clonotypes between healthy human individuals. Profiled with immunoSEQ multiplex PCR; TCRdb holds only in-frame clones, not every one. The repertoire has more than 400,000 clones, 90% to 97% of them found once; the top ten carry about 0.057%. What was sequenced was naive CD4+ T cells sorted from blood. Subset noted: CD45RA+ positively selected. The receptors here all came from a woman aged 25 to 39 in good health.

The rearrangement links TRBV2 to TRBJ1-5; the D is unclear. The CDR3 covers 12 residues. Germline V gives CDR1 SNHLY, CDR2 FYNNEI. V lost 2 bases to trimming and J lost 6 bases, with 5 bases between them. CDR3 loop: CASSEPPQPQHF. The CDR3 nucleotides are TGTGCCAGCAGTGAACCCCCTCAGCCCCAGCATTTT.

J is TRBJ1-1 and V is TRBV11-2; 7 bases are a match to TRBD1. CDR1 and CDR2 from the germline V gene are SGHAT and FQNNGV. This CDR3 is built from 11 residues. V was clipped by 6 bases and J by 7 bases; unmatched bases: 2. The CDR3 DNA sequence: TGTGCCAGCAGTCGACAGGGTGAAGCTTTCTTT. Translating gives CASSRQGEAFF.

This chain's CDR3 is CASSVAGSWDQPQHF. The CDR3, as DNA: TGTGCCAGCAGCGTCGCAGGGAGTTGGGATCAGCCCCAGCATTTT. The chain is built from TRBV5-8 and TRBJ1-5; D is possibly TRBD1 (5 bases). The CDR3 runs 15 residues. The V gene's germline CDR1 is SGHTS and CDR2 YDEGEE. Trimming removed 4 bases from V and 5 bases from J, with 16 bases in between.

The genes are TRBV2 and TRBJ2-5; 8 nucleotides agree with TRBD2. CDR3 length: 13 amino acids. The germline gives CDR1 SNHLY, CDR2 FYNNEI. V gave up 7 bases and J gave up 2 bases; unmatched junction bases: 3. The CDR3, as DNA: TGTGCCAGCATACGGGGGGGTCAAGAGACCCAGTACTTC. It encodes CASIRGGQETQYF. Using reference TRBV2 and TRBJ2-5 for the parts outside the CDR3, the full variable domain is EPEVTQTPSHQVTQMGQEVILRCVPISNHLYFYWYRQILGQKVEFLVSFYNNEISEKSEIFDDQFSVERPDGSNFTLKIRSTKLEDSAMYFCASIRGGQETQYFGPGTRLLVL.

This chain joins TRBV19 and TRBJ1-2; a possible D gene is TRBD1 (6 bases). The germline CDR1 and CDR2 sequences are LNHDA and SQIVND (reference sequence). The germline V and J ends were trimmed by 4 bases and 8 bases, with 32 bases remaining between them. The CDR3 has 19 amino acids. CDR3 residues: CASSKRDRQAESLKRGYTF. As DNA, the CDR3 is TGTGCCAGTAGTAAACGAGACAGACAGGCGGAATCCCTCAAGCGGGGCTACACCTTC.

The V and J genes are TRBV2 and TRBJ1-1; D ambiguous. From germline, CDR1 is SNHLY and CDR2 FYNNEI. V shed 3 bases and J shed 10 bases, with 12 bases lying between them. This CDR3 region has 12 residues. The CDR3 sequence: CASSETLTIAFF. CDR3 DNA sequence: TGTGCCAGCAGTGAGACCCTAACGATAGCTTTCTTT.

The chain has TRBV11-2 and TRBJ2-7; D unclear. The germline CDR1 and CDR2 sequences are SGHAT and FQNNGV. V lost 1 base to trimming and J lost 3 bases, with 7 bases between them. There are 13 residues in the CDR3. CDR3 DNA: TGTGCCAGCAGCTTAGGGGCTGGCTACGAGCAGTACTTC. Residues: CASSLGAGYEQYF.

The CDR3 is CASSPPSGLGIQPQHF. The CDR3 DNA sequence: TGTGCCAGCTCACCACCGTCGGGGCTGGGAATTCAGCCCCAGCATTTT. The rearrangement links TRBV18 to TRBJ1-5, with D possibly TRBD1 on 5 matching bases. Germline V gene data show CDR1 as KGHSH and CDR2 as LQKENI. V lost 0 bases and J 6 bases, leaving 15 bases between the germline ends. The length of the CDR3 is 16 residues.

Here the CDR3 reads CASSGTSSYEQYF. In DNA, the CDR3 is TGTGCCAGCAGCGGGACCAGCTCCTACGAGCAGTACTTC. The genes are TRBV11-3 and TRBJ2-7; D might be TRBD1 or TRBD2, each matching 5 bases. This CDR3 is 13 amino acids long. Germline V gene sequence: CDR1 SGHNT, CDR2 YENEEA. V gave up 5 bases and J gave up 0 bases, with 8 bases separating them.

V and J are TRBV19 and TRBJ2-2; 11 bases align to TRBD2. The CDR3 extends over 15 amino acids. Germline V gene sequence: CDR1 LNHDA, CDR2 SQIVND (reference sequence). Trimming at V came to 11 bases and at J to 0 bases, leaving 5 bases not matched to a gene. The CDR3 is CASMGLAANTGELFF. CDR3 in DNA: TGTGCCTCCATGGGACTAGCGGCGAACACCGGGGAGCTGTTTTTT.

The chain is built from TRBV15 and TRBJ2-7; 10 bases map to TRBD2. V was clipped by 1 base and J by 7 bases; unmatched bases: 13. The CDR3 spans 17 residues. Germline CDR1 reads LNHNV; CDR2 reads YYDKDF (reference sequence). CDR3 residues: CATSRGSGGLAVREQYF. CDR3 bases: TGTGCCACCAGCAGAGGCTCCGGCGGACTAGCGGTCAGAGAGCAGTACTTC.

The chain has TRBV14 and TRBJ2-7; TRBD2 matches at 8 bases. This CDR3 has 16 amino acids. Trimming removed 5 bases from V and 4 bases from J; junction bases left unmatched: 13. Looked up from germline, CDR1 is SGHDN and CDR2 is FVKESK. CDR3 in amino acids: CASSSKFAGGGYEQYF. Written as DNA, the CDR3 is TGTGCCAGCAGCTCCAAGTTCGCGGGGGGCGGTTACGAGCAGTACTTC.

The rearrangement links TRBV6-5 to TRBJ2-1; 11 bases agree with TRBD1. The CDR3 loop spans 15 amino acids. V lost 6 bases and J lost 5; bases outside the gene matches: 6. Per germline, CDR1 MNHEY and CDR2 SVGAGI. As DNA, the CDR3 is TGTGCCAGCAGGACGGACAGGGGGCCGAACAATGAGCAGTTCTTC. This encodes CASRTDRGPNNEQFF.

CDR3 nucleotide sequence: TGTGCCAGCCAGGGAGGGCCTGGTCTTATCTACGAGCAGTACTTC. Protein product: CASQGGPGLIYEQYF. The rearrangement uses TRBV28 and TRBJ2-5; 7 bases match TRBD2. Gene TRBJ2-7 matches the end of the DNA better, so the J call may be wrong. Germline-derived CDR1 and CDR2 are MDHEN and SYDVKM. The CDR3 consists of 15 residues.

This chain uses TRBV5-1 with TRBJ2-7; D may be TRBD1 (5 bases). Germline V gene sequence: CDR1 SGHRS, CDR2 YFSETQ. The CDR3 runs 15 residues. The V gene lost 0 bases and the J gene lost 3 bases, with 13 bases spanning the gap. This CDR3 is CASSLEGNGFYEQYF. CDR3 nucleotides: TGCGCCAGCAGCTTGGAGGGGAATGGATTCTACGAGCAGTACTTC.